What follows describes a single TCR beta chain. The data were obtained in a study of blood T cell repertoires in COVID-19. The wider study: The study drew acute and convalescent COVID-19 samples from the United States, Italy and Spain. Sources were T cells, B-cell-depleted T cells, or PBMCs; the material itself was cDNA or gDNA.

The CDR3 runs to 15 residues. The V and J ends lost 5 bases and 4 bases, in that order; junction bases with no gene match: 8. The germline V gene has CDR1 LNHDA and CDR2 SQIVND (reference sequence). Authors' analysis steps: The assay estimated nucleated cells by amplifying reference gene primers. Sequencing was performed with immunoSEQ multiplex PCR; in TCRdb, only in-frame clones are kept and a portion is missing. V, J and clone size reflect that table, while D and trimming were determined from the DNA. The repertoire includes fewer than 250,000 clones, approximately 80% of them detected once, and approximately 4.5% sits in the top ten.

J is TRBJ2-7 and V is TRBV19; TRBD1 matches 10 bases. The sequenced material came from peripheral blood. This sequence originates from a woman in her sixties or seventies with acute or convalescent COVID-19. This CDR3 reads CASSARTGGVYEQYF. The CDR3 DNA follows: TGTGCCAGTAGTGCCAGGACAGGGGGAGTATACGAGCAGTACTTC.